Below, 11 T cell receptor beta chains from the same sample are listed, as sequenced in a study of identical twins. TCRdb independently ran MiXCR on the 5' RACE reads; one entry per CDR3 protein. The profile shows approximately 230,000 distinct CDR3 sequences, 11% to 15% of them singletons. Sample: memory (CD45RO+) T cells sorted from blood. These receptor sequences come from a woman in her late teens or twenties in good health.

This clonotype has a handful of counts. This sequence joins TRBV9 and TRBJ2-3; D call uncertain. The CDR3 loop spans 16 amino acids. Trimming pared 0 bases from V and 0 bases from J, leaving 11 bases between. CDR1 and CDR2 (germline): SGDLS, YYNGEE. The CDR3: CASSVDPPPSTDTQYF. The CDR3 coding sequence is TGTGCCAGCAGCGTAGACCCTCCGCCTAGCACAGATACGCAGTATTTT.

The CDR3 spells CASSLGTGANIVDTQYF. As DNA, the CDR3 is TGTGCCAGCAGCTTAGGAACAGGCGCGAACATTGTAGATACGCAGTATTTT. The chain links TRBV7-2 to TRBJ2-3; perhaps TRBD1 as D (5 bases). Trimming removed 1 base from V and 5 bases from J, with 19 bases in between. Germline V gene data show CDR1 as SGHTA and CDR2 as FQGNSA. The CDR3 is made up of 17 amino acids.

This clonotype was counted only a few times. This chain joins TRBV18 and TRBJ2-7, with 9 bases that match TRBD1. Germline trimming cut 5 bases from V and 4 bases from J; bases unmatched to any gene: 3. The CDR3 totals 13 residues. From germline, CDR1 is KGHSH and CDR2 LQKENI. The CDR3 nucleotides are TGTGCCAGCTCAGTCGGACAGGGGTACGAGCAGTACTTC. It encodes CASSVGQGYEQYF.

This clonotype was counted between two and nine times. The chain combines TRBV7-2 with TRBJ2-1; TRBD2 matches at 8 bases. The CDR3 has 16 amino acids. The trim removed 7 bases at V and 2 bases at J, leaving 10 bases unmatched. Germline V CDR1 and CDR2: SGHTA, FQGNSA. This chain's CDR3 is CASKTPQRGPYNEQFF. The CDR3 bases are TGTGCCAGCAAGACTCCCCAGCGGGGGCCCTACAATGAGCAGTTCTTC.

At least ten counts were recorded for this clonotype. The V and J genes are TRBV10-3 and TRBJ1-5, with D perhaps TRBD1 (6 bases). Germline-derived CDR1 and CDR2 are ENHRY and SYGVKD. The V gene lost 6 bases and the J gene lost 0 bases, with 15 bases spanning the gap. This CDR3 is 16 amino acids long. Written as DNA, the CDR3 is TGTGCCATCAGAAAACAGGGTAGGGGTAGCAATCAGCCCCAGCATTTT. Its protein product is CAIRKQGRGSNQPQHF.

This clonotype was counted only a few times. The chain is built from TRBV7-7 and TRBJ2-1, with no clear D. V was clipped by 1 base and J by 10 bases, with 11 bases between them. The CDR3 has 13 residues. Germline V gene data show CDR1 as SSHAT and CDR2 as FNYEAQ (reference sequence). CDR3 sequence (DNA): TGTGCCAGCAGCTTAGGATTAGCTCGGGAGCAGTTCTTC. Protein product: CASSLGLAREQFF.

For the CDR3, the DNA is TGTGCCATCAGTGAAGGCCCCTCCGCCTATGGCTACACCTTC. It yields the protein CAISEGPSAYGYTF. This chain links TRBV10-3 with TRBJ1-2; D uncertain. V dropped 3 bases and J dropped 4 bases, with 12 bases sitting between them. Germline V gene data show CDR1 as ENHRY and CDR2 as SYGVKD. The CDR3 covers 14 residues.

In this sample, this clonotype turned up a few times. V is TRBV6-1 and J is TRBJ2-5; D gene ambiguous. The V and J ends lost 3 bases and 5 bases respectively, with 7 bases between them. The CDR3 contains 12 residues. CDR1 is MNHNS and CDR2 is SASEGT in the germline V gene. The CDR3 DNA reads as TGTGCCAGCAGTGAGGCTCTTGAGACCCAGTACTTC. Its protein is CASSEALETQYF.

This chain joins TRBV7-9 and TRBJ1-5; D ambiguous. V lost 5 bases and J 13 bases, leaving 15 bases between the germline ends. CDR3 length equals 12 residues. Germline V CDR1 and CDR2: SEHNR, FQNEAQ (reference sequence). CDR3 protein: CASSPSVGVQHF. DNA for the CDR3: TGTGCCAGCAGCCCCTCTGTAGGAGTGCAGCATTTT.

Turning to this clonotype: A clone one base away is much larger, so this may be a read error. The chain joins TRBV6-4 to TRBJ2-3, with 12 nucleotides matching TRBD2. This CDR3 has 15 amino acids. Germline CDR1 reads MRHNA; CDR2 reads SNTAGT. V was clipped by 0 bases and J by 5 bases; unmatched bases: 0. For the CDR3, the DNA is TGTGCCAGCAGTGACTCACTAGCGGGAGGAGATACGCAGTATTTT. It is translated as CASSDSLAGGDTQYF.

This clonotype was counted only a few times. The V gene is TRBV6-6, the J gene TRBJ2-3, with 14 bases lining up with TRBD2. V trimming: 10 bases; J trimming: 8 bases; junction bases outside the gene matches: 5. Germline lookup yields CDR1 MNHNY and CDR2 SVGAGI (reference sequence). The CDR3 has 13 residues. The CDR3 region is CAIGLAGGVTQYF. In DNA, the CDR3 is TGTGCCATCGGACTAGCGGGGGGTGTTACGCAGTATTTT.